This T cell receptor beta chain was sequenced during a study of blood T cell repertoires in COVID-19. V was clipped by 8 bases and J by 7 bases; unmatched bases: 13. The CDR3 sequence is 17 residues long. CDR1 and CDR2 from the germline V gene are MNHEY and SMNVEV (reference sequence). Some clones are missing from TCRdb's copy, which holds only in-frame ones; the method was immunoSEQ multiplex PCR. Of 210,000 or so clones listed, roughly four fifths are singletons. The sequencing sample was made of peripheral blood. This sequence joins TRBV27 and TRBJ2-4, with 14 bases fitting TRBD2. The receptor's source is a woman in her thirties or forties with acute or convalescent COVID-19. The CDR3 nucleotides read TGTGCCAGCGGCCCCTTGACTAGCGGGAGGGCCGTGAACATTCAGTACTTC. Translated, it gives CASGPLTSGRAVNIQYF.